This passage covers 24 T cell receptor beta chains from one sample sequenced in a study of T cells in Graves' hyperthyroidism and ophthalmopathy (dated by TCRdb to between 2018 and 2021). Library method: multiplex PCR. The sequencing machine was an Illumina HiSeq 2000. The TCR beta CDR3 regions were amplified from RNA transcripts. The TCR CDR3 was subjected to a first round of RT-PCR using the HTBI primer set and the Qiagen OneStep RT-PCR kit. Starting from the raw public reads, TCRdb applied fastp trimming at Q25, assembled clones with MiXCR and retained in-frame beta chains. Duplicate CDR3 protein sequences are folded into a single record with the most common DNA and genes. A total of about 180,000 distinct CDR3 sequences appear in this sample, 9.4% of them only once. The ten largest clones capture roughly 23% of the sample. The sequenced material came from blood. The receptors were gathered from a young woman with Graves' hyperthyroidism that later progressed to Graves' ophthalmopathy.

In its sample, this clonotype was seen many times. In nucleotides, the CDR3 is TGTGCCAGCAGTGAAGGACAGGGGAATGAAAAACTGTTTTTT. It codes for CASSEGQGNEKLFF. V gene TRBV6-1 combines with J gene TRBJ1-4; TRBD1 aligns across 8 bases. CDR1 MNHNS and CDR2 SASEGT come from the germline V gene. Trimming took 1 base from V and 5 from J; bases not matched to a gene: 0. The CDR3 contains 14 residues.

This clonotype was seen at least ten times. The chain employs TRBV7-2 and TRBJ2-2; D unclear. Germline lookup yields CDR1 SGHTA and CDR2 FQGNSA. The CDR3 is 15 amino acids. Trimming left V 1 base short and J 2 bases short, with 8 bases between. The CDR3 region is CASSLGGSNTGELFF. As DNA, the CDR3 is TGTGCCAGCAGCTTAGGTGGCTCTAACACCGGGGAGCTGTTTTTT.

This clonotype was picked up many times. CDR3 region: CASSLWGQGAPTEAFF. The DNA for the CDR3 is TGTGCCAGCAGTTTATGGGGACAGGGGGCGCCCACTGAAGCTTTCTTT. The rearrangement links TRBV27 to TRBJ1-1; 12 nucleotides line up with TRBD1. The CDR3 covers 16 residues. Germline CDR1 and CDR2: MNHEY and SMNVEV (reference sequence). V lost 1 base, J lost 4 bases, and 4 bases stayed unmatched.

There are many counts of this clonotype. The gene calls are TRBV9 and TRBJ2-5, with 7 bases matching TRBD1. Germline values: CDR1 SGDLS, CDR2 YYNGEE. This CDR3 contains 14 residues. With V trimmed by 3 bases and J by 2 bases, 4 bases remained unmatched. The CDR3 loop reads CASSGRDSQETQYF. DNA for the CDR3: TGTGCCAGCAGCGGACGGGACAGTCAAGAGACCCAGTACTTC.

This clonotype was detected ten times or more. This chain links TRBV7-9 with TRBJ1-2; D call uncertain. CDR1 is SEHNR, CDR2 FQNEAQ, per germline (reference sequence). V lost 7 bases and J lost 3, with 15 bases in between. This CDR3 is 14 amino acids long. The CDR3 loop reads CASINDGAHYGYTF. In DNA form, the CDR3 reads TGTGCCAGCATAAACGACGGAGCCCACTATGGCTACACCTTC.

This clonotype was picked up many times. This sequence joins TRBV15 and TRBJ2-2, with D tentatively TRBD2 (6 bases). The CDR3 length is 18 residues. CDR1 and CDR2 from the germline V gene are LNHNV and YYDKDF (reference sequence). The V gene lost 0 bases and the J gene lost 5 bases, with 19 bases spanning the gap. The CDR3 loop is CATSRDPGGLPRTGELFF. CDR3 in DNA: TGTGCCACCAGCAGAGACCCCGGAGGGTTACCGCGAACCGGGGAGCTGTTTTTT. The whole variable domain, remainder taken from reference TRBV15 and TRBJ2-2, is DAMVIQNPRYQVTQFGKPVTLSCSQTLNHNVMYWYQQKSSQAPKLLFHYYDKDFNNEADTPDNFQSRRPNTSFCFLDIRSPGLGDTAMYLCATSRDPGGLPRTGELFFGEGSRLTVL.

This clonotype was counted many times. This chain joins TRBV5-1 and TRBJ1-1, with 10 bases matching TRBD1. The CDR3 runs 15 residues. After removal of 3 bases from V and 3 bases from J, the junction contained 5 bases not matched to a gene. Germline V CDR1 and CDR2: SGHRS, YFSETQ. The CDR3 loop reads CASSWDRGGYTEAFF. The CDR3 DNA reads as TGCGCCAGCAGCTGGGACAGGGGCGGGTACACTGAAGCTTTCTTT.

This clonotype was seen at least ten times. The rearrangement joins TRBV20-1 to TRBJ2-1; 9 bases are shared with TRBD1. Germline V gene data show CDR1 as DFQATT and CDR2 as SNEGSKA (reference sequence). This CDR3 region has 15 residues. J gave up 0 bases and V 6 bases, and 6 bases lay outside the gene matches. The CDR3 DNA reads TGCAGTGCAGGGGGACAGGGTAGCTCCTACAATGAGCAGTTCTTC. Its protein product is CSAGGQGSSYNEQFF.

The chain employs TRBV18 and TRBJ2-3; 8 nucleotides agree with TRBD1. The CDR3 has 17 residues. Looked up from germline, CDR1 is KGHSH and CDR2 is LQKENI. The V gene end was trimmed by 6 bases and the J gene end by 2 bases; junction bases not matched to a gene: 13. The CDR3 here is CASSFYDPGGFTDTQYF. The CDR3 coding sequence is TGTGCCAGCTCCTTCTATGATCCAGGGGGCTTCACAGATACGCAGTATTTT.

Notes on this clonotype: Being one base from a much bigger clone, this may be a read error. The V gene is TRBV19, the J gene TRBJ1-1; 9 bases align to TRBD1. V lost 5 bases, J lost 4 bases, and 5 bases stayed unmatched. Germline-derived CDR1 and CDR2 are LNHDA and SQIVND (reference sequence). The CDR3 runs to 14 residues. In DNA, the CDR3 is TGTGCCAGTAGTGGGACAGGGAGAAGCACTGAAGCTTTCTTT. Residues: CASSGTGRSTEAFF.

V usage is TRBV5-1 and J usage is TRBJ1-6; perhaps TRBD1 as D (5 bases). Trimming removed 0 bases at V and 10 bases at J, with 5 bases between. The length of the CDR3 is 12 residues. Per germline, CDR1 SGHRS and CDR2 YFSETQ. CDR3 loop: CASSLGQSPLHF. In DNA form, the CDR3 reads TGCGCCAGCAGCTTGGGACAGTCACCCCTCCACTTT.

Notes on this clonotype: A read error may be the cause here, since a much bigger clone is one base away. The chain combines TRBV7-8 with TRBJ1-5, with 7 bases that match TRBD1. V shed 5 bases and J 3 bases; nucleotides not matched to a gene: 13. This CDR3 contains 17 residues. Germline V gives CDR1 SGHVS, CDR2 FQNEAQ. CDR3 region: CASSLSRNRGANQPQHF. As DNA, the CDR3 is TGTGCCAGCAGCCTCAGTAGAAACAGGGGAGCCAATCAGCCCCAGCATTTT.

CDR3 in amino acids: CASSLAGLAGASSTDTQYF. The CDR3, as DNA: TGTGCCAGCAGCTTGGCGGGGCTAGCGGGGGCATCTAGCACAGATACGCAGTATTTT. The V call is TRBV7-8, the J call TRBJ2-3, with 10 nucleotides matching TRBD2. Germline V CDR1 and CDR2: SGHVS, FQNEAQ. The V segment lost 3 bases and the J segment 0 bases; nucleotides outside the gene matches: 12. This CDR3 spans 19 amino acids.

Note on this clonotype: Given a much more abundant clone one base away, this may be a read error. The conserved phenylalanine or tryptophan normally closing the CDR3 is absent here, so this likely arose from a read error. CDR3 region: CASSQEGGTGGEKLFS. The CDR3 region has the DNA TGTGCCAGCAGCCAAGAGGGCGGGACAGGGGGCGAAAAACTGTTTTCT. V usage is TRBV3-1 and J usage is TRBJ1-4; 12 bases match TRBD1. J gave up 8 bases and V 0 bases, and 4 bases lay outside the gene matches. Germline-derived CDR1 and CDR2 are LGHDT and YNNKEL (reference sequence). The length of the CDR3 is 16 residues.

This clonotype was seen ten or more times. The chain has TRBV6-1 and TRBJ1-2; 7 positions match TRBD1. The V gene end was trimmed by 4 bases and the J gene end by 5 bases; junction bases not matched to a gene: 10. CDR3 length: 15 residues. Germline V gives CDR1 MNHNS, CDR2 SASEGT. This chain's CDR3 is CASSAFLGTEYGYTF. CDR3 in DNA: TGTGCCAGCAGTGCATTTCTGGGGACAGAGTATGGCTACACCTTC.

This clonotype was recorded many times. The genes are TRBV7-2 and TRBJ2-5; 8 nucleotides agree with TRBD1. V lost 4 bases to trimming and J lost 4 bases; unmatched junction nucleotides: 5. This CDR3 contains 14 residues. CDR1 is SGHTA and CDR2 is FQGNSA in the germline V gene. The DNA of the CDR3 is TGTGCCAGCAGCTCCCGCCAGGGGGCAGAGACCCAGTACTTC. Translating it yields CASSSRQGAETQYF.

This clonotype was counted ten times or more. The chain carries TRBV28 and TRBJ2-7, with 10 nucleotides matching TRBD1. Germline V gene lookup returns CDR1 MDHEN and CDR2 SYDVKM. This CDR3 spans 16 amino acids. With V trimmed by 2 bases and J by 2 bases, 6 bases remained unmatched. The CDR3 DNA reads TGTGCCAGCAGTTTAGGACAGGGGGGAGTAGCCTACGAGCAGTACTTC. Its translation is CASSLGQGGVAYEQYF.

This clonotype was observed at least ten times. The chain uses TRBV28 and TRBJ2-3; D unclear. V shed 1 base and J shed 1 base, with 9 bases lying between them. CDR3 size: 15 residues. The V gene's germline CDR1 is MDHEN and CDR2 SYDVKM. The CDR3 reads CASSLSEPGTDTQYF. Here the CDR3 DNA reads TGTGCCAGCAGTTTATCCGAACCTGGCACAGATACGCAGTATTTT.

This clonotype was seen at least ten times. The chain links TRBV7-6 to TRBJ1-1; D is unclear. Germline loops: CDR1 SGHVS, CDR2 FNYEAQ. CDR3 length: 13 residues. V was trimmed by 2 bases and J by 1 base, leaving 5 bases between them. CDR3 nucleotide sequence: TGTGCCAGCAGCTTAAGGCAGAACACTGAAGCTTTCTTT. This translates into CASSLRQNTEAFF. Full variable domain (remainder filled in from reference TRBV7-6 and TRBJ1-1): GAGVSQSPRYKVTKRGQDVALRCDPISGHVSLYWYRQALGQGPEFLTYFNYEAQQDKSGLPNDRFSAERPEGSISTLTIQRTEQRDSAMYRCASSLRQNTEAFFGQGTRLTVV.

This clonotype was detected ten times or more. The chain has TRBV2 and TRBJ2-3, with TRBD1 as a possible D gene (5 bases). The CDR3 consists of 15 residues. V lost 9 bases and J lost 1, with 17 bases in between. Per the germline V gene, CDR1 is SNHLY and CDR2 is FYNNEI. As DNA, the CDR3 is TGTGCCAGGACCGGCAAGGGGTCGCGCACAGATACGCAGTATTTT. It translates to CARTGKGSRTDTQYF.

This clonotype was counted only a few times. This chain links TRBV25-1 with TRBJ2-7; D not certain. CDR3 length: 14 residues. Trimming took 4 bases from V and 6 from J, leaving 16 bases between them. Germline values: CDR1 MGHDK, CDR2 SYGVNS. The CDR3 DNA sequence: TGTGCCAGCAGTGTCGTACCAATGCTGTGCGAGCAGTACTTC. Its translation: CASSVVPMLCEQYF.

This clonotype was seen ten or more times. The chain carries TRBV2 and TRBJ2-7, with 13 bases fitting TRBD2. Germline loops: CDR1 SNHLY, CDR2 FYNNEI. The CDR3 runs to 15 residues. With 1 base clipped from V and 7 bases from J, the junction kept 4 bases outside the gene matches. The CDR3 reads CASSEVGLAGEEQYF. CDR3 in DNA: TGTGCCAGCAGTGAAGTTGGACTAGCGGGAGAAGAGCAGTACTTC.

This clonotype was recorded many times. In nucleotides, the CDR3 is TGCAGCCACCGTCAAGAGACCCAGTACTTC. As protein: CSHRQETQYF. The J gene is TRBJ2-5, the V gene TRBV29-1; D gene unclear. V was shortened by 8 bases and J by 2 bases, with 6 bases between the two germline ends. Germline V gene sequence: CDR1 SQVTM, CDR2 ANQGSEA. The CDR3 covers 10 residues.

This clonotype came up many times. It is likely a read error, because the conserved phenylalanine at the end of the CDR3 is missing. This chain connects TRBV2 to TRBJ2-1; possible D gene TRBD1, 5 bases. The V gene's germline CDR1 is SNHLY and CDR2 FYNNEI. Between the trimmed V and J ends, which lost 9 bases and 2 bases, there was a span of 14 bases. There are 14 residues in the CDR3. The CDR3 is CARGVSGPYNEQFL. For the CDR3, the DNA is TGTGCCAGAGGGGTTTCAGGCCCCTACAATGAGCAGTTCCTC.